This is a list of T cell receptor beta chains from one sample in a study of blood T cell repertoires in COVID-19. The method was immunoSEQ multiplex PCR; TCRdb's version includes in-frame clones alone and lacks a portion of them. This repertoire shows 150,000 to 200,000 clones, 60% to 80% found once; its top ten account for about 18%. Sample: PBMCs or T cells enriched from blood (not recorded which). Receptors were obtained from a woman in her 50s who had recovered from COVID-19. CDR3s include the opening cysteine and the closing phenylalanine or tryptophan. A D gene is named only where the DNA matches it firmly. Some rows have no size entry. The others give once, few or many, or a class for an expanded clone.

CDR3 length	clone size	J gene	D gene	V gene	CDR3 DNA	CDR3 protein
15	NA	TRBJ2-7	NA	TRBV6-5	TGTGCCAGCAGCTCCGGCGGGACCTCAACCTACGAGCAGTACTTC	CASSSGGTSTYEQYF
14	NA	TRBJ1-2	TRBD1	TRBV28	TGTGCCAGCAGTTCAGGACAGGGGGACTATGGCTACACCTTC	CASSSGQGDYGYTF
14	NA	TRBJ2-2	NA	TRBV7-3	TGTGCCAGCACCTCTGGGGGGGCTAATGGGGAGCTGTTTTTT	CASTSGGANGELFF
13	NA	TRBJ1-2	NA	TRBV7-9	TGTGCCAGCAGCTTAGTTCGTCTCGGGGGCTACACCTTC	CASSLVRLGGYTF
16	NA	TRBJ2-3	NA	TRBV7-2	TGTGCCAGCAGCTTAACACAACAGGGAGGCACAGATACGCAGTATTTT	CASSLTQQGGTDTQYF
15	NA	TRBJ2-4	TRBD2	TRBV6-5	TGTGCCAGCGCGCTAACGGGAGGGGCCAAAAACATTCAGTACTTC	CASALTGGAKNIQYF
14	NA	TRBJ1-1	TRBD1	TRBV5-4	TGTGCCAGCAGTGGGCAGACAGGGACCACTGAAGCTTTCTTT	CASSGQTGTTEAFF
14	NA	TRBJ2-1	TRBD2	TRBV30	TGTGCCTGGAGTGAGCGGGGCTCCTACAATGAGCAGTTCTTC	CAWSERGSYNEQFF
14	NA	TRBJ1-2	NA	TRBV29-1	TGCAGCGCCAGGGTAAGGGGTGGTTATTATGGCTACACCTTC	CSARVRGGYYGYTF
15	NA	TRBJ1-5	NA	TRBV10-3	TGTGCCATCAGTGACGGGCAGGGGTTAAATCAGCCCCAGCATTTT	CAISDGQGLNQPQHF
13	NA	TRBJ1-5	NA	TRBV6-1	TGTGCCAGCAGTGAATTCTCGAATCAGCCCCAGCATTTT	CASSEFSNQPQHF
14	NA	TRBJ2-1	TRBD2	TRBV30	TGTGCCTGGGGGAGGACTAGCGATTTTAGTGAGCAGTTCTTC	CAWGRTSDFSEQFF
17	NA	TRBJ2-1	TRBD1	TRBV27	TGTGCCAGCAGCCAGGGGGCTCCGACTAACCTATACAATGAGCAGTTCTTC	CASSQGAPTNLYNEQFF
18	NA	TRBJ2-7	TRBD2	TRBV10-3	TGTGCCATCAGTGGGTCCGTGGGACTAGCGGGTAACTCCTACGAGCAGTACTTC	CAISGSVGLAGNSYEQYF
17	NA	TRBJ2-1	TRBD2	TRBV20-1	TGCAGTGCTAGTGCGACGGGACTAGCGGGATCCTACAATGAGCAGTTCTTC	CSASATGLAGSYNEQFF
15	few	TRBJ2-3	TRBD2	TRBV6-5	TGTGCCAGCAGCTCCCAGCGGGAGGGCGCAGATACGCAGTATTTT	CASSSQREGADTQYF
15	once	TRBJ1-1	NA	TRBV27	TGTGCCAGCTTGGCCATTGGCAGGGTGAACACTGAAGCTTTCTTT	CASLAIGRVNTEAFF
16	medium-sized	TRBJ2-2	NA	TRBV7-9	TGTGCCAGCAGCCCCAGGGTAACCGGGAACACCGGGGAGCTGTTTTTT	CASSPRVTGNTGELFF
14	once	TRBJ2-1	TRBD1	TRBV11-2	TGTGCCAGCAGCTTAGGTCCGACAGGGACTGAGCAGTTCTTC	CASSLGPTGTEQFF
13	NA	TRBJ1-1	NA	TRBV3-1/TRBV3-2	TGTGCCAGCAGCCAAGGCAGAGGTACTGAAGCTTTCTTT	CASSQGRGTEAFF
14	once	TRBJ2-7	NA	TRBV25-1	TGTGCCAGCAGTGAATCGGTCGGCTCCTACGAGCAGTACTTC	CASSESVGSYEQYF
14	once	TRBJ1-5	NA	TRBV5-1	TGCGCCAGCAGCCAACAGGGCCCCCCTTGGCCCCAGCATTTT	CASSQQGPPWPQHF
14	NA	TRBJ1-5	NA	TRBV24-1	TGTGCCACCTCGCCCCGGGATTTCAATCAGCCCCAGCATTTT	CATSPRDFNQPQHF
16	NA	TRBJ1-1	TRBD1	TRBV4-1	TGCGCCAGCAGCCGGTTCCAGGGGGCGCGAAACACTGAAGCTTTCTTT	CASSRFQGARNTEAFF
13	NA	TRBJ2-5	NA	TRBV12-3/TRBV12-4	TGTGCCAGCAGTTTAGCATCACAAGAGACCCAGTACTTC	CASSLASQETQYF
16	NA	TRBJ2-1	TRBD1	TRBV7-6	TGTGCCAGCAGCAAAGGGGTACAGGGGGCCTACAATGAGCAGTTCTTC	CASSKGVQGAYNEQFF
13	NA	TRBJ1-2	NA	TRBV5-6	TGTGCCAGCAGCTCCAGGGGATTTAATGGCTACACCTTC	CASSSRGFNGYTF
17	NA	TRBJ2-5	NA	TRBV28	TGTGCCAGCAGCGTCGAGGCGAGGGGGAAGAGGGGAGAGACCCAGTACTTC	CASSVEARGKRGETQYF
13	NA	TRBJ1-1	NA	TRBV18	TGTGCCAGCTCCCGGGGGGGTAGAACTGAAGCTTTCTTT	CASSRGGRTEAFF
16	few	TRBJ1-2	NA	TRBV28	TGTGCCAGCATCCATCAGGGCTGGTCGCCAGACTATGGCTACACCTTC	CASIHQGWSPDYGYTF
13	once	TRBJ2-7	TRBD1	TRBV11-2	TGTGCCAGCAGCTCGGGACAGTCCTACGAGCAGTACTTC	CASSSGQSYEQYF
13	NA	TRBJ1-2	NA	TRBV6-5	TGTGCCAGCAGTTACCGGGGACTCTATGGCTACACCTTC	CASSYRGLYGYTF
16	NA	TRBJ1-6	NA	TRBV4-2	TGTGCCAGCAGCCAAGAAGTCGCAGGTGCCGATTCACCCCTCCACTTT	CASSQEVAGADSPLHF